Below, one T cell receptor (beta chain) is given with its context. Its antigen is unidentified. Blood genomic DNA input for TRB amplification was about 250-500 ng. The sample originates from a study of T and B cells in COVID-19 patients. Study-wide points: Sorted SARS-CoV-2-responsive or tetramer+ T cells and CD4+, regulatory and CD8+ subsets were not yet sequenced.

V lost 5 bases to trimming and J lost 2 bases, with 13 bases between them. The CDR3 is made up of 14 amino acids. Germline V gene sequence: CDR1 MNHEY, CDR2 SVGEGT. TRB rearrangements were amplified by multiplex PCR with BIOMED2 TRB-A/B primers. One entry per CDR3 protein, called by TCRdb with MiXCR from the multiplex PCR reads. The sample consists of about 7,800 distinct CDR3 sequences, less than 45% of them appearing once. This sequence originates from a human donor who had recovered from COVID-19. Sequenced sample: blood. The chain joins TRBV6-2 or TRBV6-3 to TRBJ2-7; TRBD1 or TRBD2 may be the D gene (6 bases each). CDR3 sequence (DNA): TGTGCCAGCAGTCGTGAGGGGGGACCCTACGAGCAGTACTTC. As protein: CASSREGGPYEQYF.